Following are 20 T cell receptor beta chains from one sample sequenced in a study of graft-versus-host responses after intestinal transplantation. These receptors have no identified antigens. TCRdb's copy holds only in-frame clones and misses some; the assay was immunoSEQ multiplex PCR. The sample contains around 90,000 clones, around 93% of which appear only once. Here the sequenced sample was unstimulated CD4+ T cells sorted from spleen or lymph node cells, taken before transplant. Source of these receptors: a human donor who was the organ donor for an intestinal transplant.

This chain uses TRBV14 with TRBJ2-7; TRBD2 agrees at 12 bases. The V segment lost 4 bases and the J segment 2 bases; nucleotides outside the gene matches: 0. Germline CDR1 SGHDN, CDR2 FVKESK. There are 14 residues in the CDR3. The CDR3 sequence: CASSRTSGAYEQYF. CDR3 nucleotides: TGTGCCAGCAGCCGGACTAGCGGGGCCTACGAGCAGTACTTC.

The V gene is TRBV12-5, the J gene TRBJ1-4; 9 bases align to TRBD1. The V gene end was trimmed by 1 base and the J gene end by 7 bases; junction bases not matched to a gene: 7. Germline V gene data show CDR1 as LGHNT and CDR2 as FRNRAP. The CDR3 length is 16 residues. CDR3 sequence (DNA): TGTGCTAGTGGTTTGGCCCGGGGACAGGGTCGTGAAAAACTGTTTTTT. This encodes CASGLARGQGREKLFF. The entire variable domain, with the rest obtained from reference TRBV12-5 and TRBJ1-4, is as follows: DARVTQTPRHKVTEMGQEVTMRCQPILGHNTVFWYRQTMMQGLELLAYFRNRAPLDDSGMPKDRFSAEMPDATLATLKIQPSEPRDSAVYFCASGLARGQGREKLFFGSGTQLSVL.

The chain uses TRBV9 and TRBJ1-4; 7 nucleotides match TRBD1. CDR3 length equals 14 residues. With V trimmed by 3 bases and J by 8 bases, 7 bases remained unmatched. Looked up from germline, CDR1 is SGDLS and CDR2 is YYNGEE. CDR3 in DNA: TGTGCCAGCAGCGCCTACCGGGACAGCGAAAAACTGTTTTTT. Translation gives CASSAYRDSEKLFF.

The rearrangement links TRBV5-1 to TRBJ2-7, with TRBD2 as a possible D gene (5 bases). The CDR3 is made up of 14 amino acids. Trimming left V 2 bases short and J 7 bases short, with 16 bases between. Looked up from germline, CDR1 is SGHRS and CDR2 is YFSETQ. CDR3 bases: TGCGCCAGCAGCTTAATAGACCCAAGAGGGGAGCAGTACTTC. Its protein is CASSLIDPRGEQYF.

The chain employs TRBV11-1 and TRBJ2-5, with D perhaps matching TRBD2 (6 bases). This CDR3 is 14 amino acids long. Per germline, CDR1 SGHAT and CDR2 FQDESV (reference sequence). V was shortened by 6 bases and J by 5 bases, with 16 bases between the two germline ends. CDR3 DNA sequence: TGTGCCAGCAGACCCCGGAGGGGCCTGGAGACCCAGTACTTC. Protein sequence: CASRPRRGLETQYF.

The DNA for the CDR3 is TGCAGCCTTGCGGGTGACTATGGCTACACCTTC. Translated, it gives CSLAGDYGYTF. The rearrangement joins TRBV29-1 to TRBJ1-2; D is ambiguous. V was pared by 8 bases and J by 3 bases, with 10 bases between. Germline V gene sequence: CDR1 SQVTM, CDR2 ANQGSEA. The CDR3 contains 11 residues.

This clone was detected once. This chain links TRBV7-2 with TRBJ2-2, with a tentative D call TRBD1 (6 bases). V lost 1 base and J lost 4, with 13 bases in between. CDR1 and CDR2 from the germline V gene are SGHTA and FQGNSA. The CDR3 extends over 16 amino acids. Written as DNA, the CDR3 is TGTGCCAGCAGCTTAGTAGCAGGGGCGGGCACCGGGGAGCTGTTTTTT. Amino acid sequence: CASSLVAGAGTGELFF.

V is TRBV28 and J is TRBJ2-4; a weak D match, TRBD2 (7 bases). The CDR3 extends over 15 amino acids. Trimming shortened V by 4 bases and J by 6 bases, and 16 bases separated the two germline ends. Germline V gene lookup returns CDR1 MDHEN and CDR2 SYDVKM. The CDR3 nucleotides are TGTGCCAGCAGTTGGCAAACAGGGACTACAAACATTCAGTACTTC. Its translation is CASSWQTGTTNIQYF.

This chain's CDR3 is CASSSGVEQYF. DNA of the CDR3: TGTGCCAGCAGCTCCGGGGTCGAGCAGTACTTC. V is TRBV11-3 and J is TRBJ2-7, with D possibly matching TRBD2 (5 bases). CDR3 length: 11 amino acids. Germline V CDR1 and CDR2: SGHNT, YENEEA. Trimming left V 4 bases short and J 6 bases short, with 7 bases between.

This chain connects TRBV4-1 to TRBJ2-5, with 7 nucleotides matching TRBD1. V lost 3 bases, J lost 3 bases, and 4 bases stayed unmatched. This CDR3 has 14 residues. Germline V CDR1 and CDR2: MGHRA, YSYEKL. In DNA form, the CDR3 reads TGCGCCAGCAGCCACCAAGACAGGGAAGAGACCCAGTACTTC. Encoded protein: CASSHQDREETQYF.

The genes are TRBV2 and TRBJ1-2; possible D gene TRBD1, 6 bases. The germline V and J ends were trimmed by 7 bases and 2 bases, with 17 bases remaining between them. The CDR3 sequence is 15 residues long. Per germline, CDR1 SNHLY and CDR2 FYNNEI. The CDR3 DNA follows: TGTGCCAGCACCTCACAGGGCCTAACAAACTATGGCTACACCTTC. Translated: CASTSQGLTNYGYTF.

In its sample, this clone was seen a few times. Other DNA sequences in this sample translate to the same CDR3. The chain recombines TRBV5-1 with TRBJ2-5; D not resolved. The CDR3 sequence is 11 residues long. The V end lost 4 bases, the J end lost 1 base, and 2 bases lay between the germline ends. Looked up from germline, CDR1 is SGHRS and CDR2 is YFSETQ. The DNA of the CDR3 is TGCGCCAGCAGCGGCCAAGAGACCCAGTACTTC. This gives the protein CASSGQETQYF.

The genes are TRBV15 and TRBJ1-5; D is unresolved. The CDR3 is 16 amino acids. The V and J ends lost 0 bases and 2 bases respectively, with 11 bases between them. From germline, CDR1 is LNHNV and CDR2 YYDKDF (reference sequence). CDR3 sequence (DNA): TGTGCCACCAGCAGAGATGGTAGGAGAGGCAATCAGCCCCAGCATTTT. Translated, it gives CATSRDGRRGNQPQHF.

V and J are TRBV28 and TRBJ2-1; D is ambiguous. The V end lost 6 bases, the J end lost 3 bases, and 6 bases lay between the germline ends. The CDR3 sequence is 12 residues long. The germline V gene has CDR1 MDHEN and CDR2 SYDVKM. The CDR3 region has the DNA TGTGCCAGCAGGACAAACTACAATGAGCAGTTCTTC. Translating it yields CASRTNYNEQFF.

The chain uses TRBV6-5 and TRBJ1-2; TRBD1 matches 8 bases. The V and J ends lost 6 bases and 4 bases, in that order; junction bases with no gene match: 1. The CDR3 has 12 amino acids. Germline V gene data show CDR1 as MNHEY and CDR2 as SVGAGI. For the CDR3, the DNA is TGTGCCAGCAGCGGACAGGGCTATGGCTACACCTTC. Amino acids: CASSGQGYGYTF.

The genes are TRBV12-5 and TRBJ1-2, with unresolved D. The V and J ends lost 1 base and 3 bases respectively, with 9 bases between them. The CDR3 sequence is 14 residues long. CDR1 and CDR2 (germline): LGHNT, FRNRAP. The CDR3 DNA reads TGTGCTAGTGGTTTGGGGCAGGAACACTATGGCTACACCTTC. Its translation is CASGLGQEHYGYTF.

V and J are TRBV30 and TRBJ2-3; TRBD2 matches at 9 bases. V lost 0 bases to trimming and J lost 1 base; unmatched junction nucleotides: 2. The CDR3 runs to 15 residues. The germline CDR1 and CDR2 sequences are GTSNPN and SVGIG (reference sequence). This CDR3 reads CAWSVASGGTDTQYF. The CDR3 nucleotides are TGTGCCTGGAGTGTAGCTAGCGGGGGCACAGATACGCAGTATTTT.

The chain uses TRBV19 and TRBJ1-5, with 9 nucleotides matching TRBD1. Per germline, CDR1 LNHDA and CDR2 SQIVND (reference sequence). With 7 bases clipped from V and 2 bases from J, the junction kept 6 bases outside the gene matches. CDR3 size: 15 residues. Written as DNA, the CDR3 is TGTGCCAGTATGAGCGGGACAGGGCGCAATCAGCCCCAGCATTTT. Its translation: CASMSGTGRNQPQHF. Using reference TRBV19 and TRBJ1-5 for the parts outside the CDR3, the full variable domain is DGGITQSPKYLFRKEGQNVTLSCEQNLNHDAMYWYRQDPGQGLRLIYYSQIVNDFQKGDIAEGYSVSREKKESFPLTVTSAQKNPTAFYLCASMSGTGRNQPQHFGDGTRLSIL.

The chain is built from TRBV6-1 and TRBJ1-4, with D unclear. This CDR3 is built from 13 residues. The V gene's germline CDR1 is MNHNS and CDR2 SASEGT. Trimming removed 2 bases from V and 10 bases from J, with 11 bases in between. The CDR3 nucleotides read TGTGCCAGCAGTGAATTGCGGGGAGGAAAACTGTTTTTT. Encoded protein: CASSELRGGKLFF.

The V call is TRBV28, the J call TRBJ1-5; D is unclear. V gave up 4 bases and J gave up 3 bases, with 16 bases separating them. Germline CDR1 and CDR2: MDHEN and SYDVKM. The CDR3 is 16 residues long. The CDR3 DNA follows: TGTGCCAGCAGTTCCCAGACACTGGGCAACAATCAGCCCCAGCATTTT. This sequence encodes CASSSQTLGNNQPQHF.